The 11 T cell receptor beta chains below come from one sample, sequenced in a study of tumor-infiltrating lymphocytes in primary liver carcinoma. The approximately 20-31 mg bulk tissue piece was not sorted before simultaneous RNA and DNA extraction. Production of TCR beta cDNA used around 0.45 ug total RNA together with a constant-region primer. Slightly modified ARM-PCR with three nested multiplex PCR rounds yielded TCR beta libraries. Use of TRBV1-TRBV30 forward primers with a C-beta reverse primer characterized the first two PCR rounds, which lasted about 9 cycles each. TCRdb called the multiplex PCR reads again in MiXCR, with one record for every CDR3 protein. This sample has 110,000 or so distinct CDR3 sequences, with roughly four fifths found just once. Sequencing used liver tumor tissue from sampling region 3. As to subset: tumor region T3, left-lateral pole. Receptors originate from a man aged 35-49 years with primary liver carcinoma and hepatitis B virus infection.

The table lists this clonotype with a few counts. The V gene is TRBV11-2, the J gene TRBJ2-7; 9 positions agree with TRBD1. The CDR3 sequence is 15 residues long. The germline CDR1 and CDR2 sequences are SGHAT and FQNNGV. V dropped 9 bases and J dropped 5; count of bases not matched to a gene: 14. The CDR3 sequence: CASNLRWTGENEQYF. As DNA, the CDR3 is TGTGCCAGTAACTTGAGATGGACAGGGGAAAACGAGCAGTACTTC.

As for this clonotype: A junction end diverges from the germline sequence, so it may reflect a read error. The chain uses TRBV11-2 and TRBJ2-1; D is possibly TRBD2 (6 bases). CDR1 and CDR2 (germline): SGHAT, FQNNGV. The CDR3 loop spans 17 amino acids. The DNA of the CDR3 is TGTACCAGCAGCCCCCGCGGTGGCGGGATTATCTACAATGAGCATTTCTTC. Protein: CTSSPRGGGIIYNEHFF.

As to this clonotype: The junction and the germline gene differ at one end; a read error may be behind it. CDR3 loop: CASNKGGADEVLF. The CDR3 nucleotides read TGCGCCAGCAACAAGGGGGGGGCGGATGAAGTTCTCTTT. The chain recombines TRBV5-1 with TRBJ1-1, with D perhaps matching TRBD1 (6 bases). This CDR3 region has 13 residues. CDR1 SGHRS and CDR2 YFSETQ come from the germline V gene. The variable domain in full, with the rest retrieved from reference TRBV5-1 and TRBJ1-1, is KAGVTQTPRYLIKTRGQQVTLSCSPISGHRSVSWYQQTPGQGLQFLFEYFSETQRNKGNFPGRFSGRQFSNSRSEMNVSTLELGDSALYLCASNKGGADEVLFGQGTRLTVV.

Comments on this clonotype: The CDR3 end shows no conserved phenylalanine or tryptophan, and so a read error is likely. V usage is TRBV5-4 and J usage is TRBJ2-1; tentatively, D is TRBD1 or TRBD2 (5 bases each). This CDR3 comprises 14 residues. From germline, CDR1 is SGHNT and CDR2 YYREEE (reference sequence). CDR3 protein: CASSSSGTYIEQFS. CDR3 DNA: TGTGCCAGCAGCTCCTCTGGGACCTACATTGAGCAGTTCTCC.

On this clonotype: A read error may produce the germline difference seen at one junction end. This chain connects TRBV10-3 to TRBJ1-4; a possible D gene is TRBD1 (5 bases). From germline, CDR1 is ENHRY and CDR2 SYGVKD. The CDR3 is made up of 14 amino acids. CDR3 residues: CAISEGSGAERLLF. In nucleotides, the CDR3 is TGTGCCATCTCTGAGGGGTCGGGCGCTGAAAGATTGTTATTT.

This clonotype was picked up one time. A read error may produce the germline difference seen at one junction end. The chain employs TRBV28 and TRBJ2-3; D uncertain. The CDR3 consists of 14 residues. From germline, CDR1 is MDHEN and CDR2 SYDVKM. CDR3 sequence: CASSLPMVAYTHYF. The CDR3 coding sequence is TGTGCCAGCAGTTTACCGATGGTAGCATATACGCACTATTTT.

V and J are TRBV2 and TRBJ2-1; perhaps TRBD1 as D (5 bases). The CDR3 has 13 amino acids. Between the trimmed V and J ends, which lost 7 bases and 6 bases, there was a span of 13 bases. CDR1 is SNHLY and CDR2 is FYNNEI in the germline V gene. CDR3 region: CASKQGVSNEQFF. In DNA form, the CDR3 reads TGTGCCAGCAAGCAGGGCGTATCCAATGAGCAGTTCTTC.

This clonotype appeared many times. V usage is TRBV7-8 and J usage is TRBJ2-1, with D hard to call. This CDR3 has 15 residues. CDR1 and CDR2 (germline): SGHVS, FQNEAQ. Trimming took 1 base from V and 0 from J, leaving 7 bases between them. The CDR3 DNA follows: TGTGCCAGCAGCTTAGGGACGACCTCCTACAATGAGCAGTTCTTC. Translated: CASSLGTTSYNEQFF. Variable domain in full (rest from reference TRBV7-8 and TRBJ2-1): GAGVSQSPRYKVAKRGQDVALRCDPISGHVSLFWYQQALGQGPEFLTYFQNEAQLDKSGLPSDRFFAERPEGSVSTLKIQRTQQEDSAVYLCASSLGTTSYNEQFFGPGTRLTVL.

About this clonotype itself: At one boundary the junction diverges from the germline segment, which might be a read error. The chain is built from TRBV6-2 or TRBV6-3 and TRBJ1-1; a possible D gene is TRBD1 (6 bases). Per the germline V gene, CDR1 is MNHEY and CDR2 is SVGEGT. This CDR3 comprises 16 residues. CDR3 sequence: CDSSYSPYRVWTEAFF. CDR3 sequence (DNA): TGTGACAGCAGTTACTCACCTTACAGGGTGTGGACTGAAGCTTTCTTT.

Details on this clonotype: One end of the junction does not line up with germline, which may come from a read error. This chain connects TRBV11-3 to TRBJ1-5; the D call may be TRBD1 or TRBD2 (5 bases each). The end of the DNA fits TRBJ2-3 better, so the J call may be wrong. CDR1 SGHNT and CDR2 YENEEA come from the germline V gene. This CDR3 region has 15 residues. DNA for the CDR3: TGTGCCACCAGCTTAGATCTGGGGGTGGCTCAACCCCAGTATTTT. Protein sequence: CATSLDLGVAQPQYF.

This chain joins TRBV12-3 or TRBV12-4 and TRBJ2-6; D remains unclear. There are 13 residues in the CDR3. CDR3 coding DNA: TGTACCAACATCATCTCTGGGGCCAACGTCCTGACTTTC. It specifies CTNIISGANVLTF.